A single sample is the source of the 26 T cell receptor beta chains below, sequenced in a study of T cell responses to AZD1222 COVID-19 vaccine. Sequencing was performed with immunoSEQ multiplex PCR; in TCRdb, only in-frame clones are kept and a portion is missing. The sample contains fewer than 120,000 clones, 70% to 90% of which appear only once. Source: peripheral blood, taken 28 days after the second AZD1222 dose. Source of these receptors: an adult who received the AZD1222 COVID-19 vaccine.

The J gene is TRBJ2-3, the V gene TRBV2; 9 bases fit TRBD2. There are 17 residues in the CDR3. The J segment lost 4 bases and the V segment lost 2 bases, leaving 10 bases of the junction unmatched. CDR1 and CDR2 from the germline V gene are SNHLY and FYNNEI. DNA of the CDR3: TGTGCCAGCAGTGAATTGGGAACTAGCGGGCGTCCAGATACGCAGTATTTT. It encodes CASSELGTSGRPDTQYF.

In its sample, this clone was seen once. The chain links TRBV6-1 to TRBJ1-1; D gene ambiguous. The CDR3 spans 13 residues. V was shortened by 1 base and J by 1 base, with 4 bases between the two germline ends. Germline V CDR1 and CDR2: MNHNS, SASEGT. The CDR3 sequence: CASSEGPNTEAFF. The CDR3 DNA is TGTGCCAGCAGTGAAGGCCCGAACACTGAAGCTTTCTTT.

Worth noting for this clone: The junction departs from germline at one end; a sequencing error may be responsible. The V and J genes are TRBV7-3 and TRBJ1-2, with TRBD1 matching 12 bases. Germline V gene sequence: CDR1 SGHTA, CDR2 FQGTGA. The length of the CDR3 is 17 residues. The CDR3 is CASSLTGTGGSGYGYTF. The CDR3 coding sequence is TGTGCCAGCAGCCTAACCGGGACAGGGGGCTCGGGCTATGGCTACACCTTC.

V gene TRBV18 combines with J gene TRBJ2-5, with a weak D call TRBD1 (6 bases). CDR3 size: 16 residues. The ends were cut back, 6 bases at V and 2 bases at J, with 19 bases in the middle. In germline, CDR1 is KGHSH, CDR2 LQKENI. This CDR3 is CASSPKAGTYQETQYF. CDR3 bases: TGTGCCAGCTCCCCGAAAGCCGGGACATATCAAGAGACCCAGTACTTC.

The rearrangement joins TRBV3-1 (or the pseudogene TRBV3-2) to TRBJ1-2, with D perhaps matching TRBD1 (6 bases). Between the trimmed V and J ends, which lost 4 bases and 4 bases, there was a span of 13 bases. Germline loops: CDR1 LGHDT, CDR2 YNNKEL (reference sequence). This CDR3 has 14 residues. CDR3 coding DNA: TGTGCCAGCAGCCGTGGGGGGCAGATCTATGGCTACACCTTC. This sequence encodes CASSRGGQIYGYTF.

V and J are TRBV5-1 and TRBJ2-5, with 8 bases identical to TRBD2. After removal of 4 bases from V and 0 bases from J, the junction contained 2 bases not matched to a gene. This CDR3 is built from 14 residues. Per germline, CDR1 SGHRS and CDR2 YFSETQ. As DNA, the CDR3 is TGCGCCAGCAGCATTAGCGGGAACCAAGAGACCCAGTACTTC. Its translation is CASSISGNQETQYF.

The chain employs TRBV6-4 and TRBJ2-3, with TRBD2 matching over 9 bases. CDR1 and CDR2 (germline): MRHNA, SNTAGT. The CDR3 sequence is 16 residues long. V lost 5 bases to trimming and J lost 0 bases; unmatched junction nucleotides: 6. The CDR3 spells CASSLAGEPSTDTQYF. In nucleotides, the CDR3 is TGTGCCAGCAGTTTAGCGGGAGAGCCTAGCACAGATACGCAGTATTTT.

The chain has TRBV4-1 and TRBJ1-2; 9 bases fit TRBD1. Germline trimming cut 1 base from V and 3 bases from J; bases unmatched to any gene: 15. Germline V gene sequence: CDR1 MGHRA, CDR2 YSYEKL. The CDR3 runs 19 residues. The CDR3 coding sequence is TGCGCCAGCAGCCAAGTCGGGATGTTTCGGGACAGGGAAGACTATGGCTACACCTTC. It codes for CASSQVGMFRDREDYGYTF.

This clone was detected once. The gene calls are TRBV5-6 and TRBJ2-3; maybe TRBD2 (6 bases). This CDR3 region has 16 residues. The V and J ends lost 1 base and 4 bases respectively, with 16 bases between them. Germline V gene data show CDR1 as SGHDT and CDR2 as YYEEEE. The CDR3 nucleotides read TGTGCCAGCAGCTTGCTGCGGGAAAGGGCGTCAGATACGCAGTATTTT. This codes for CASSLLRERASDTQYF.

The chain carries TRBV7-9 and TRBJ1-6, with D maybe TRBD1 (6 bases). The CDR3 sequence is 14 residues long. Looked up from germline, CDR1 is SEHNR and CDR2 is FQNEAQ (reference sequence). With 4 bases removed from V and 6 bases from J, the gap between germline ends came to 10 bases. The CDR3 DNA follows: TGTGCCAGCAGCTCCGGGACATCTAATTCACCCCTCCACTTT. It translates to CASSSGTSNSPLHF.

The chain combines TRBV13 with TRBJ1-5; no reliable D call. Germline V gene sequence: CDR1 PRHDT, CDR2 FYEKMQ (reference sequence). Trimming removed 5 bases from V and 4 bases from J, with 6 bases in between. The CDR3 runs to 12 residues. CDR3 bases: TGTGCCAGCAGCCGGGCTAATCAGCCCCAGCATTTT. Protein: CASSRANQPQHF.

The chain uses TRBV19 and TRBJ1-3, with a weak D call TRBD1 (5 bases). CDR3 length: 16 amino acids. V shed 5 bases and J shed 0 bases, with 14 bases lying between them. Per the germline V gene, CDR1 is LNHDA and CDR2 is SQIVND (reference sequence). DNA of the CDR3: TGTGCCAGTAGTCCATCCGGACAAACCTCTGGAAACACCATATATTTT. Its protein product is CASSPSGQTSGNTIYF. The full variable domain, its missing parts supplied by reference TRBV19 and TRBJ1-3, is DGGITQSPKYLFRKEGQNVTLSCEQNLNHDAMYWYRQDPGQGLRLIYYSQIVNDFQKGDIAEGYSVSREKKESFPLTVTSAQKNPTAFYLCASSPSGQTSGNTIYFGEGSWLTVV.

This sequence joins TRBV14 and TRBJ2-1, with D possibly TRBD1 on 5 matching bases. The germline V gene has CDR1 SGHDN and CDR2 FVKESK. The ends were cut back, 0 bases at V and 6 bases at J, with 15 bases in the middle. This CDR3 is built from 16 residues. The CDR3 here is CASSQEPGWGFNEQFF. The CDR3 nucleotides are TGTGCCAGCAGCCAAGAGCCGGGTTGGGGCTTCAATGAGCAGTTCTTC. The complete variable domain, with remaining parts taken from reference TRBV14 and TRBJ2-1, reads EAGVTQFPSHSVIEKGQTVTLRCDPISGHDNLYWYRRVMGKEIKFLLHFVKESKQDESGMPNNRFLAERTGGTYSTLKVQPAELEDSGVYFCASSQEPGWGFNEQFFGPGTRLTVL.

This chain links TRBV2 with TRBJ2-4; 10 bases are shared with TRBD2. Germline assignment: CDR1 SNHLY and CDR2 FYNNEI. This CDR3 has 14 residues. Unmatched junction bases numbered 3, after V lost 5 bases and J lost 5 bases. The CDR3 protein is CASSTSGKENIQYF. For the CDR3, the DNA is TGTGCCAGCAGTACTAGCGGGAAGGAAAACATTCAGTACTTC.

This CDR3 is CASSRRSRGQLDTQYF. DNA of the CDR3: TGTGCCAGCAGCCGAAGGAGTAGGGGGCAATTAGATACGCAGTATTTT. This chain links TRBV11-2 with TRBJ2-3; 7 bases are shared with TRBD1. The CDR3 has 16 amino acids. Losses at the gene ends were 5 bases for V and 5 bases for J; bases not matched to a gene: 13. Germline CDR1 and CDR2: SGHAT and FQNNGV.

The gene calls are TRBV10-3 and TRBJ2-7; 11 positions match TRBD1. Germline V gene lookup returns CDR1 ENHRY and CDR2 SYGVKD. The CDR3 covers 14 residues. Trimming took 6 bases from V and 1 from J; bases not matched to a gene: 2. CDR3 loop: CAIRGTGGSYEQYF. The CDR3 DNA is TGTGCCATCAGGGGGACAGGGGGGTCCTACGAGCAGTACTTC.

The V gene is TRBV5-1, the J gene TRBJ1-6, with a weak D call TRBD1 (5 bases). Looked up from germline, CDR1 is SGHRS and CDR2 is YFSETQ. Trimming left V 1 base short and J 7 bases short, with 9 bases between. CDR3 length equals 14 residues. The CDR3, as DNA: TGCGCCAGCAGCTTGCAGACAGAAAATTCACCCCTCCACTTT. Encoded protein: CASSLQTENSPLHF.

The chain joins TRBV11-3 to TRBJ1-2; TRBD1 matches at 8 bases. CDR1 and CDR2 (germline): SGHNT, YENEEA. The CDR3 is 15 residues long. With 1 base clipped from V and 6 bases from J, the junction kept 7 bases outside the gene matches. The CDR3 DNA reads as TGTGCCAGCAGCTTAGGAGGGACAGGAGGCCATGGCTACACCTTC. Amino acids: CASSLGGTGGHGYTF.

CDR3 in amino acids: CASSRGQGVQETQYF. The CDR3 DNA sequence: TGCGCCAGCAGCCGGGGACAGGGGGTTCAAGAGACCCAGTACTTC. The chain recombines TRBV5-1 with TRBJ2-5, with 11 bases lining up with TRBD1. From germline, CDR1 is SGHRS and CDR2 YFSETQ. This CDR3 has 15 residues. V dropped 4 bases and J dropped 2; count of bases not matched to a gene: 4. Based on the CDR3 plus reference TRBV5-1 and TRBJ2-5, the full variable domain is KAGVTQTPRYLIKTRGQQVTLSCSPISGHRSVSWYQQTPGQGLQFLFEYFSETQRNKGNFPGRFSGRQFSNSRSEMNVSTLELGDSALYLCASSRGQGVQETQYFGPGTRLLVL.

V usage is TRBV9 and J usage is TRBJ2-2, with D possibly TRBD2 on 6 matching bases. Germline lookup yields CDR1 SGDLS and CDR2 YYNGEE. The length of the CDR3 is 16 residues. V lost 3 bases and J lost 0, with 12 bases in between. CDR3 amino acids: CASSAARGTNTGELFF. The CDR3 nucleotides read TGTGCCAGCAGCGCGGCCCGGGGGACGAACACCGGGGAGCTGTTTTTT.

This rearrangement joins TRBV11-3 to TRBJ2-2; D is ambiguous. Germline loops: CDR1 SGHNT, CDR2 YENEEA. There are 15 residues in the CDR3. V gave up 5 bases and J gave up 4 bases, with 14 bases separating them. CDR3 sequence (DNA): TGTGCCAGCAGCGCTTACCGTGGAGTCACCGGGGAGCTGTTTTTT. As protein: CASSAYRGVTGELFF.

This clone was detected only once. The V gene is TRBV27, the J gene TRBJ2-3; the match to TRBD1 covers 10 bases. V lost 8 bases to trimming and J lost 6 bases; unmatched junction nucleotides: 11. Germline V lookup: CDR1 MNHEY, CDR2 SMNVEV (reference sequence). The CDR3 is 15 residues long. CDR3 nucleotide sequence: TGTGCCAGCGCCGACAGGGGGCGCAGGGAGGATACGCAGTATTTT. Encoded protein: CASADRGRREDTQYF.

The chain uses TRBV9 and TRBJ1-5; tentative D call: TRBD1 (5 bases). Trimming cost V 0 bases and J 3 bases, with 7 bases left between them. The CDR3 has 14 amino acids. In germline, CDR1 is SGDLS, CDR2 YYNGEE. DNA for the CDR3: TGTGCCAGCAGCGTAGGGGGGAACAATCAGCCCCAGCATTTT. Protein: CASSVGGNNQPQHF.

The CDR3 sequence: CASSPGTGTYEQYF. The CDR3 DNA follows: TGTGCCAGCTCACCCGGGACAGGGACCTACGAGCAGTACTTC. The chain couples TRBV18 to TRBJ2-7, with 9 bases aligning to TRBD1. The CDR3 consists of 14 residues. Trimming at V came to 3 bases and at J to 2 bases, leaving 2 bases not matched to a gene. In germline, CDR1 is KGHSH, CDR2 LQKENI. The complete variable domain, with remaining parts taken from reference TRBV18 and TRBJ2-7, reads NAGVMQNPRHLVRRRGQEARLRCSPMKGHSHVYWYRQLPEEGLKFMVYLQKENIIDESGMPKERFSAEFPKEGPSILRIQQVVRGDSAAYFCASSPGTGTYEQYFGPGTRLTVT.

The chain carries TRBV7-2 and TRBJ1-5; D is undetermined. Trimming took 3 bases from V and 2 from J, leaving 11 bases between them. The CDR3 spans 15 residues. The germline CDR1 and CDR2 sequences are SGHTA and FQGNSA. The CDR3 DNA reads TGTGCCAGCAGCTTTCGAGGCATTGGCAATCAGCCCCAGCATTTT. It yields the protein CASSFRGIGNQPQHF.

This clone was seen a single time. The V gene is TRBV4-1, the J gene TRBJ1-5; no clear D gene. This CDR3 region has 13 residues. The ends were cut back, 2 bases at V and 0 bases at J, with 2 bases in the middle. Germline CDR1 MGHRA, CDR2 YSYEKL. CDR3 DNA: TGCGCCAGCAGCCAATATAGCAATCAGCCCCAGCATTTT. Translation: CASSQYSNQPQHF.